The 10 T cell receptor beta chains in this list originate from one sample, sequenced in a study of blood T cell repertoires in COVID-19. Clones were sequenced by immunoSEQ multiplex PCR, and TCRdb holds only the in-frame ones, with some missing. Of about 88,000 clones in the sample, about 88% were seen once. Material: peripheral blood. The receptors derive from a woman older than 75 with active COVID-19.

The chain joins TRBV27 to TRBJ2-3, with D hard to call. There are 13 residues in the CDR3. V was trimmed by 7 bases and J by 1 base, leaving 9 bases between them. In germline, CDR1 is MNHEY, CDR2 SMNVEV (reference sequence). The CDR3, as DNA: TGTGCCAGCACGCGGCCGGGCACAGATACGCAGTATTTT. Translated, it gives CASTRPGTDTQYF.

The genes are TRBV5-4 and TRBJ1-1; unclear D gene. CDR1 is SGHNT, CDR2 YYREEE, per germline (reference sequence). The V end lost 0 bases, the J end lost 0 bases, and 6 bases lay between the germline ends. The length of the CDR3 is 14 residues. CDR3 protein: CASSLVSMNTEAFF. CDR3 DNA sequence: TGTGCCAGCAGCTTGGTGTCTATGAACACTGAAGCTTTCTTT. The full variable domain, rest sourced from reference TRBV5-4 and TRBJ1-1, is ETGVTQSPTHLIKTRGQQVTLRCSSQSGHNTVSWYQQALGQGPQFIFQYYREEENGRGNFPPRFSGLQFPNYSSELNVNALELDDSALYLCASSLVSMNTEAFFGQGTRLTVV.

The chain couples TRBV20-1 to TRBJ2-5; no clear D. The V end lost 2 bases, the J end lost 2 bases, and 3 bases lay between the germline ends. The germline V gene encodes CDR1 DFQATT and CDR2 SNEGSKA (reference sequence). The CDR3 spans 11 residues. CDR3 sequence (DNA): TGCAGTGCTAGACTACAAGAGACCCAGTACTTC. Its protein is CSARLQETQYF.

The V and J genes are TRBV5-4 and TRBJ2-1, with D tentatively TRBD2 (7 bases). Germline V gene data show CDR1 as SGHNT and CDR2 as YYREEE (reference sequence). This CDR3 is 14 amino acids long. V was clipped by 5 bases and J by 3 bases, with 12 bases between them. This CDR3 is CASRGASGYNEQFF. DNA of the CDR3: TGTGCCAGCAGGGGGGCTAGCGGCTACAATGAGCAGTTCTTC. The full variable domain, in which reference TRBV5-4 and TRBJ2-1 provide the parts outside the CDR3, is ETGVTQSPTHLIKTRGQQVTLRCSSQSGHNTVSWYQQALGQGPQFIFQYYREEENGRGNFPPRFSGLQFPNYSSELNVNALELDDSALYLCASRGASGYNEQFFGPGTRLTVL.

This clone was observed a few times. This rearrangement joins TRBV12-5 to TRBJ2-3; D may be TRBD2 (5 bases). Germline V lookup: CDR1 LGHNT, CDR2 FRNRAP. Trimming took 1 base from V and 2 from J, leaving 16 bases between them. The CDR3 contains 17 residues. CDR3 sequence reads: CASGLGLAHAITDTQYF. CDR3 in DNA: TGTGCTAGTGGTTTGGGATTAGCGCATGCCATCACAGATACGCAGTATTTT.

The rearrangement uses TRBV6-5 and TRBJ2-3, with D unclear. Germline assignment: CDR1 MNHEY and CDR2 SVGAGI. Trimming pared 2 bases from V and 8 bases from J, leaving 11 bases between. CDR3 length equals 13 residues. In DNA, the CDR3 is TGTGCCAGCAGTTACGATCGGCCGGGTACGCAGTATTTT. It yields the protein CASSYDRPGTQYF.

The chain uses TRBV4-3 and TRBJ2-1, with D uncertain. V lost 1 base to trimming and J lost 7 bases, with 14 bases between them. This CDR3 contains 15 residues. The germline gives CDR1 LGHNA, CDR2 YSLEER. This CDR3 is CASSQALPSRNEQFF. The CDR3 bases are TGCGCCAGCAGCCAAGCCCTCCCGTCCCGGAATGAGCAGTTCTTC.

In DNA, the CDR3 is TGTGCCAGCAGCTTAGAGTCGACTAGCGGGAGTAGGAGAAACATTCAGTACTTC. This encodes CASSLESTSGSRRNIQYF. The chain combines TRBV7-2 with TRBJ2-4; 12 nucleotides line up with TRBD2. This CDR3 has 18 amino acids. Germline V gene data show CDR1 as SGHTA and CDR2 as FQGNSA. V dropped 1 base and J dropped 6; count of bases not matched to a gene: 10.

This chain uses TRBV11-1 with TRBJ2-3; D remains unclear. Trimming left V 2 bases short and J 5 bases short, with 5 bases between. Germline V CDR1 and CDR2: SGHAT, FQDESV (reference sequence). The CDR3 loop spans 12 amino acids. The CDR3 DNA sequence: TGTGCCAGCAGCTTATACAAAGATACGCAGTATTTT. Its protein is CASSLYKDTQYF.

This sequence joins TRBV24-1 and TRBJ2-3; TRBD1 might be the D (6 bases). CDR1 KGHDR and CDR2 SFDVKD come from the germline V gene. The CDR3 has 17 amino acids. V was cut by 3 bases and J by 7 bases, with 22 bases left in between. Written as DNA, the CDR3 is TGTGCCACCAGTGATACGACCGCGACAGGTTCAAGGCATACGCAGTATTTT. This sequence encodes CATSDTTATGSRHTQYF.